This T cell receptor (beta chain) emerged from a study of cytomegalovirus exposure and HLA in healthy donors. Study outcomes and limitations: The presence/absence work took it that sequencing depth was about the same across donors.

Looked up from germline, CDR1 is SGDLS and CDR2 is YYNGEE. Trimming shortened V by 4 bases and J by 3 bases, and 4 bases separated the two germline ends. This CDR3 region has 12 residues. With regard to this clone: Its antigen is as yet unknown.

The PCR made use of 60 Vbeta and 13 Jbeta primers. Clones were read by immunoSEQ multiplex PCR, and TCRdb kept only the in-frame ones, dropping some. This table has tens of thousands of clones, approximately 80% appearing once. The gene calls are TRBV9 and TRBJ2-2; D is unclear. The sequence was collected from a woman in her forties in good health and CMV-seropositive. Material for sequencing was PBMCs. CDR3 bases: TGTGCCAGCAGCATCTACACCGGGGAGCTGTTTTTT. Its translation is CASSIYTGELFF.